Each of the 23 T cell receptor beta chains below was sequenced from the same sample in a study of naive and memory T cell subsets. Both TRBC1 and TRBC2 were covered by a beta constant-region primer of two equimolar oligonucleotides. TCRdb analysed the UMI-ligation and nested PCR reads with MiXCR anew, one entry per CDR3 protein. The table shows 70,000 to 95,000 distinct CDR3 sequences, with about 6.5% occurring only once. What was sequenced was central memory CD4+ T cells from blood. These receptors originate from a human donor in good health.

This clonotype was seen many times. The rearrangement links TRBV20-1 to TRBJ1-6; D is unresolved. Germline V lookup: CDR1 DFQATT, CDR2 SNEGSKA (reference sequence). The V end lost 4 bases, the J end lost 0 bases, and 13 bases lay between the germline ends. CDR3 length: 16 residues. This CDR3 reads CSAIGRFSSYNSPLHF. The DNA of the CDR3 is TGCAGTGCTATCGGACGGTTCAGCTCCTATAATTCACCCCTCCACTTT.

Ten or more counts support this clonotype. The chain has TRBV4-3 and TRBJ2-3; 14 bases map to TRBD2. Germline lookup yields CDR1 LGHNA and CDR2 YSLEER. The CDR3 runs to 16 residues. V was clipped by 4 bases and J by 4 bases; unmatched bases: 4. The CDR3 region has the DNA TGCGCCAGCAGCCGCCGACTAGCGGGAGGGTCAGATACGCAGTATTTT. Protein sequence: CASSRRLAGGSDTQYF.

A remark on this clonotype: Given the absence of the conserved phenylalanine or tryptophan at the CDR3 end, a read error is likely. The V and J genes are TRBV7-8 and TRBJ2-1; 11 bases align to TRBD2. V shed 5 bases, J shed 0 bases, and the junction held 15 bases outside the gene matches. Germline V CDR1 and CDR2: SGHVS, FQNEAQ. The CDR3 is 20 residues long. CDR3 amino acids: CASSRTTAASGGSSYNEQFS. CDR3 DNA sequence: TGTGCCAGCAGCCGTACGACAGCAGCTAGCGGGGGGAGCTCCTACAATGAGCAGTTCTCC.

This clonotype was recorded at least ten times. The rearrangement links TRBV11-2 to TRBJ1-4; D is perhaps TRBD1 (6 bases). The CDR3 consists of 16 residues. Germline V gene lookup returns CDR1 SGHAT and CDR2 FQNNGV. The ends were cut back, 3 bases at V and 2 bases at J, with 13 bases in the middle. In DNA, the CDR3 is TGTGCCAGCAGCTTTAACATAGGGGGGACTAATGAAAAACTGTTTTTT. Protein product: CASSFNIGGTNEKLFF.

This clonotype was observed at least ten times. J is TRBJ1-1 and V is TRBV14, with unresolved D. Trimming left V 0 bases short and J 10 bases short, with 15 bases between. The V gene's germline CDR1 is SGHDN and CDR2 FVKESK. This CDR3 has 14 amino acids. The CDR3 spells CASSQDRVRAGAFF. The CDR3, as DNA: TGTGCCAGCAGCCAAGATCGGGTCCGGGCAGGAGCTTTCTTT.

This clonotype was counted ten times or more. The chain uses TRBV4-2 and TRBJ1-2; 7 bases are shared with TRBD1. The CDR3 loop spans 16 amino acids. Per germline, CDR1 LGHNA and CDR2 YNFKEQ. The trim removed 0 bases at V and 8 bases at J, leaving 12 bases unmatched. CDR3 protein: CASSQDSGRGSGGYTF. The CDR3 DNA reads as TGTGCCAGCAGCCAAGATTCGGGCAGGGGGTCAGGCGGCTACACCTTC.

The rearrangement uses TRBV4-3 and TRBJ2-7; 7 bases fit TRBD1. Germline V gene data show CDR1 as LGHNA and CDR2 as YSLEER. There are 15 residues in the CDR3. Trimming removed 0 bases from V and 6 bases from J; junction bases left unmatched: 8. CDR3 amino acids: CASSQDGQAYSEQYF. CDR3 nucleotide sequence: TGCGCCAGCAGCCAAGACGGACAGGCTTATAGCGAGCAGTACTTC.

The gene calls are TRBV29-1 and TRBJ2-3, with D hard to call. Trimming left V 7 bases short and J 4 bases short, with 12 bases between. Germline loops: CDR1 SQVTM, CDR2 ANQGSEA. The CDR3 runs to 12 residues. As DNA, the CDR3 is TGCAGCGGGGGTGTTTTAGCAGATACGCAGTATTTT. This encodes CSGGVLADTQYF.

This clonotype has more than one count but fewer than ten. The chain uses TRBV6-2 or TRBV6-3 and TRBJ2-7; TRBD1 is a possible D gene (5 bases). The V and J ends lost 2 bases and 12 bases respectively, with 11 bases between them. The CDR3 totals 11 residues. Germline V lookup: CDR1 MNHEY, CDR2 SVGEGT. CDR3: CASSYDSRRYF. CDR3 nucleotide sequence: TGTGCCAGCAGTTACGACAGCCGCCGGTACTTC.

This clonotype was counted ten times or more. This sequence joins TRBV20-1 and TRBJ2-3; 7 bases agree with TRBD2. The CDR3 totals 15 residues. With V trimmed by 6 bases and J by 1 base, 10 bases remained unmatched. CDR1 and CDR2 from the germline V gene are DFQATT and SNEGSKA (reference sequence). CDR3 region: CSAGTREVGTDTQYF. CDR3 coding DNA: TGCAGTGCCGGAACACGGGAGGTGGGCACAGATACGCAGTATTTT.

In this sample, this clonotype turned up many times. Here the CDR3 DNA reads TGTGCCAGCAGTTATCCCGGACAGGGGCACTACGAGCAGTACTTC. Translation gives CASSYPGQGHYEQYF. The J gene is TRBJ2-7, the V gene TRBV6-2 or TRBV6-3, with 9 bases aligning to TRBD1. The germline CDR1 and CDR2 sequences are MNHEY and SVGEGT. V lost 3 bases to trimming and J lost 3 bases; unmatched junction nucleotides: 6. CDR3 length equals 15 residues.

This clonotype has a count of ten or more. This chain connects TRBV18 to TRBJ1-1; D not resolved. CDR3 size: 13 residues. Germline lookup yields CDR1 KGHSH and CDR2 LQKENI. Trimming took off 8 bases at V and 1 base at J, with 11 bases between the two ends. The CDR3: CASSLGQNTEAFF. The DNA for the CDR3 is TGTGCCAGCAGCTTAGGGCAGAACACTGAAGCTTTCTTT.

This clonotype was found a few times. The chain couples TRBV10-3 to TRBJ2-1; no clear D. From germline, CDR1 is ENHRY and CDR2 SYGVKD. The CDR3 runs 12 residues. Trimming removed 5 bases at V and 10 bases at J, with 12 bases between. The CDR3 region has the DNA TGTGCCATCAGTACGGTTCAGGAGGAGCAGTTCTTC. It encodes CAISTVQEEQFF.

As to this clonotype: A much larger clonotype is one base distant, so this may be a read error. The chain is built from TRBV2 and TRBJ2-2; D possibly uses TRBD1 or TRBD2 (5 bases each). Germline CDR1 is SNHLY and CDR2 is FYNNEI. The CDR3 covers 17 residues. V lost 6 bases to trimming and J lost 2 bases, with 19 bases between them. The CDR3: CASRLKTVRTNTGELFF. The CDR3 DNA reads as TGTGCCAGCAGACTCAAGACAGTCCGGACTAACACCGGGGAGCTGTTTTTT.

This clonotype was counted at least ten times. The chain uses TRBV4-1 and TRBJ2-3, with D possibly TRBD2 on 6 matching bases. V was trimmed by 0 bases and J by 0 bases, leaving 13 bases between them. The CDR3 spans 17 residues. The germline V gene has CDR1 MGHRA and CDR2 YSYEKL. The CDR3 sequence: CASSQDYAGLSTDTQYF. In DNA, the CDR3 is TGCGCCAGCAGCCAAGATTACGCGGGGCTAAGCACAGATACGCAGTATTTT.

In its sample, this clonotype was seen many times. The CDR3 here is CASSLSSGGLGRADTQYF. CDR3 bases: TGTGCCAGCAGCTTATCCTCCGGAGGGCTTGGGCGGGCGGATACGCAGTATTTT. The chain employs TRBV7-2 and TRBJ2-3, with a tentative D call TRBD2 (6 bases). Trimming took off 2 bases at V and 6 bases at J, with 24 bases between the two ends. Germline V lookup: CDR1 SGHTA, CDR2 FQGNSA. This CDR3 contains 18 residues.

This clonotype has ten or more counts. The rearrangement links TRBV7-2 to TRBJ1-1, with D unclear. V was pared by 0 bases and J by 4 bases, with 3 bases between. Germline loops: CDR1 SGHTA, CDR2 FQGNSA. The CDR3 covers 12 residues. The CDR3 here is CASSLASTEAFF. The CDR3 region has the DNA TGTGCCAGCAGCTTAGCGAGCACTGAAGCTTTCTTT.

At least ten counts were recorded for this clonotype. CDR3 loop: CASSQGVARRTNYGYTF. The CDR3 coding sequence is TGCGCCAGCAGCCAAGGGGTAGCTAGACGGACTAACTATGGCTACACCTTC. The chain has TRBV4-3 and TRBJ1-2; no firm D call. The germline V gene encodes CDR1 LGHNA and CDR2 YSLEER. There are 17 residues in the CDR3. The germline V and J ends were trimmed by 1 base and 0 bases, with 15 bases remaining between them.

The chain joins TRBV7-3 to TRBJ2-3; unclear D gene. CDR1 is SGHTA and CDR2 is FQGTGA in the germline V gene. The CDR3 loop spans 14 amino acids. Trimming took off 5 bases at V and 4 bases at J, with 13 bases between the two ends. CDR3 region: CASSPRGSADTQYF. The CDR3 nucleotides are TGTGCCAGCAGCCCCCGTGGGTCGGCAGATACGCAGTATTTT.

This clonotype came up many times. This chain links TRBV20-1 with TRBJ2-3; 10 bases are a match to TRBD2. Germline CDR1 and CDR2: DFQATT and SNEGSKA (reference sequence). This CDR3 is built from 15 residues. Trimming cost V 6 bases and J 2 bases; bases outside gene matches: 8. CDR3 loop: CSAPTSGAYTDTQYF. The CDR3 nucleotides read TGCAGTGCCCCTACTAGCGGGGCATACACAGATACGCAGTATTTT.

This clonotype was detected ten times or more. This rearrangement joins TRBV12-3 or TRBV12-4 to TRBJ1-4, with a tentative D call TRBD1 (5 bases). The CDR3 has 16 amino acids. Between the trimmed V and J ends, which lost 3 bases and 10 bases, there was a span of 21 bases. CDR3: CASSFRSGGFIGKLFF. The CDR3 DNA reads as TGTGCCAGCAGTTTCAGGTCCGGGGGGTTTATAGGAAAACTGTTTTTT.

This clonotype was seen many times. The chain links TRBV20-1 to TRBJ2-2; D may be TRBD1 (6 bases). V dropped 6 bases and J dropped 4 bases, with 15 bases sitting between them. The CDR3 consists of 14 residues. The germline gives CDR1 DFQATT, CDR2 SNEGSKA (reference sequence). CDR3 in DNA: TGCAGTGCAAAACAGGGTTCGGGCACCGGGGAGCTGTTTTTT. This gives the protein CSAKQGSGTGELFF.

This clonotype has only a few counts. This chain links TRBV30 with TRBJ2-5; no clear D. V lost 5 bases and J 4 bases, leaving 11 bases between the germline ends. The CDR3 runs 12 residues. Per the germline V gene, CDR1 is GTSNPN and CDR2 is SVGIG (reference sequence). The CDR3 DNA follows: TGTGCCTGGCGGTTCCGCGGAGAGACCCAGTACTTC. As protein: CAWRFRGETQYF.